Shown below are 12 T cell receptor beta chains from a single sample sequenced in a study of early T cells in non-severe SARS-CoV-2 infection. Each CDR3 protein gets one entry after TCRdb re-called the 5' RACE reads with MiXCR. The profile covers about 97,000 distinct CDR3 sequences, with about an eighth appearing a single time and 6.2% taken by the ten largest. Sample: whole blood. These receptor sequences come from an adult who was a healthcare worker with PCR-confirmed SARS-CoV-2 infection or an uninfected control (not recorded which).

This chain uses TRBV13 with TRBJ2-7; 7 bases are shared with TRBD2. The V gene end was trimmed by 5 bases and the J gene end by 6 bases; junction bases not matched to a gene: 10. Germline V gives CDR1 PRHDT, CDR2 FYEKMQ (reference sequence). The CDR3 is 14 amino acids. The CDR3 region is CASSLSGKGSEQYF. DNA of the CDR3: TGTGCCAGCAGCCTGAGCGGGAAAGGAAGCGAGCAGTACTTC.

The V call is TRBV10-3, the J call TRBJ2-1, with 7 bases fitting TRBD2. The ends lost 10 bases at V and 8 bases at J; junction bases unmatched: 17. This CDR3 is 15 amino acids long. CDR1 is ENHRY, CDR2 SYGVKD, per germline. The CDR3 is CATRGWGLPSDEQFF. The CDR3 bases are TGTGCCACCCGCGGTTGGGGACTACCCTCGGATGAGCAGTTCTTC.

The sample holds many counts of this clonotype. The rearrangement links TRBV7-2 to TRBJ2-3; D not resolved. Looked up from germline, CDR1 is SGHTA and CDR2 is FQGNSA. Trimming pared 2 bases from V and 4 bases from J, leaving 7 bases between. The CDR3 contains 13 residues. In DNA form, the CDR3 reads TGTGCCAGCAGCTTAACTATGGCAGATACGCAGTATTTT. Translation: CASSLTMADTQYF.

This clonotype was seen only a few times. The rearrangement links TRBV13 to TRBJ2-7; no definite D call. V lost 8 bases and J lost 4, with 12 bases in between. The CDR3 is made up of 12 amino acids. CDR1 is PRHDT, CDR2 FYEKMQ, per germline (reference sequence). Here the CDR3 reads CASRVHGYEQYF. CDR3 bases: TGTGCCAGCCGCGTCCACGGTTACGAGCAGTACTTC.

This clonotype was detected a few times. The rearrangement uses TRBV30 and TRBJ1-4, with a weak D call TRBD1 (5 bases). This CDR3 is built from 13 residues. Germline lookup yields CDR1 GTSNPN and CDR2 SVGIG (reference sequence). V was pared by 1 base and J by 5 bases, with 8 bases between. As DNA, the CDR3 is TGTGCCTGGAGTGCAGGGTTAAATGAAAAACTGTTTTTT. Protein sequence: CAWSAGLNEKLFF.

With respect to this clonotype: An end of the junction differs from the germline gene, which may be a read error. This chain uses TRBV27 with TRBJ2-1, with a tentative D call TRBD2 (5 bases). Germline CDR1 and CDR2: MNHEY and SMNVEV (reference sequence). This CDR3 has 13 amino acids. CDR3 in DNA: TGTGCCAGCAGTCTCCTCCCCCACTGGGAGCCGTTCTTC. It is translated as CASSLLPHWEPFF.

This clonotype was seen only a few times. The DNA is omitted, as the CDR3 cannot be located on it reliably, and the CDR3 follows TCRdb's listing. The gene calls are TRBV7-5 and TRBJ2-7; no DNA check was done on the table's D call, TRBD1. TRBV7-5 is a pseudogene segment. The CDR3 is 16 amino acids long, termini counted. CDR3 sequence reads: CISVPEAPTAPYEQYF.

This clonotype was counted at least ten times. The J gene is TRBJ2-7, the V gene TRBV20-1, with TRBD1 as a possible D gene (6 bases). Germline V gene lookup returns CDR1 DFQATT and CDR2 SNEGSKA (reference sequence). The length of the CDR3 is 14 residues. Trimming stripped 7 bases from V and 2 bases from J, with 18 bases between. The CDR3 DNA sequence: TGCAGTGGGGCCCCTGGGGGCGTCACCTACGAGCAGTACTTC. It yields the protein CSGAPGGVTYEQYF.

CDR3 DNA: TGCGCCAGCAGCCAAGAGTTAGAGACCCAGTACTTC. This translates into CASSQELETQYF. The chain links TRBV4-1 to TRBJ2-5; D is unclear. Germline assignment: CDR1 MGHRA and CDR2 YSYEKL. The CDR3 has 12 amino acids. Trimming took off 0 bases at V and 4 bases at J, with 3 bases between the two ends.

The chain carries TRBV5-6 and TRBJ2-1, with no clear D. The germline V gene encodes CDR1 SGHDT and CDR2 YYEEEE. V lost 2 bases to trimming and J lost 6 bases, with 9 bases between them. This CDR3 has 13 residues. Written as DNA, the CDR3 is TGTGCCAGCAGCTTTTTGGCTCTCAATGAGCAGTTCTTC. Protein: CASSFLALNEQFF.

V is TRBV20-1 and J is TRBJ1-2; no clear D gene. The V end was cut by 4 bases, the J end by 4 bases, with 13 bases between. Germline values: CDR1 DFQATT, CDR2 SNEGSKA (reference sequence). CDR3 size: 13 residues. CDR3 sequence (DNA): TGCAGTGCTACCACAGACACGTCCTATGGCTACACCTTC. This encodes CSATTDTSYGYTF.

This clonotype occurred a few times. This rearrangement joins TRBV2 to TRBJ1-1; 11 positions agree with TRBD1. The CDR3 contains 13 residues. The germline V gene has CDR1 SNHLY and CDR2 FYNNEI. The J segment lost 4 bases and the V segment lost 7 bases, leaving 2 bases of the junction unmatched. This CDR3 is CASKGQGGTEAFF. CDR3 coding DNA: TGTGCCAGCAAGGGACAGGGGGGCACTGAAGCTTTCTTT.